This T cell receptor (beta chain) originates from a study of early T cells in non-severe SARS-CoV-2 infection. Study-level information: Chains were unpaired, as sequencing was done on bulk RNA from unsorted whole blood. Regarding the study as a whole: Using VDJdb, the matching emphasized anti-spike CD8 responses while missing private and CD4 specificities.

V gave up 1 base and J gave up 6 bases, with 15 bases separating them. Germline lookup yields CDR1 SQVTM and CDR2 ANQGSEA. The CDR3 runs to 14 residues. There are many counts of this clonotype. Its antigen is as yet unknown. Individual cDNA molecules received unique molecular identifiers. TCRdb re-derived calls from the 5' RACE reads in MiXCR, one entry per CDR3 protein. Seen here are 55,000 to 80,000 distinct CDR3 sequences, around 12% observed once, and the top ten hold around 1.4%. The J gene is TRBJ1-1, the V gene TRBV29-1, with D possibly being TRBD1 (6 bases). Sequenced material: whole blood, taken at baseline. The TCR was taken from an adult who was a healthcare worker with PCR-confirmed SARS-CoV-2 infection or an uninfected control (not recorded which). The CDR3, as DNA: TGCAGCGTTGAAGTGGGAGGGGGGGAGTCTGAAGCTTTCTTT. Translating it yields CSVEVGGGESEAFF.